This TCR beta chain stems from a study of OX40 agonist ivuxolimab in advanced cancers. Study-level background: Ivuxolimab, an agonist antibody against OX40 (CD134), was given to patients. Study conclusions and caveats: Researchers did not determine the expanded peripheral T cells' antigen specificity. Some patients without response likewise showed low normalized clonal expansion. Among the least clonally expanded were partial responders at 0.1-3.0 mg/kg.

The data were produced by immunoSEQ multiplex PCR, yet TCRdb's version contains in-frame clones alone and is incomplete. The sample has about 77,000 clones, just over 90% seen once. V dropped 1 base and J dropped 4 bases, with 14 bases sitting between them. The CDR3 extends over 16 amino acids. CDR1 and CDR2 (germline): LGHNA, YSLEER. As regards this clone: Its specificity is not known.

The receptor was derived from an adult with an advanced solid tumor such as melanoma, head and neck, liver or kidney cancer. The V gene is TRBV4-3, the J gene TRBJ1-3; the D is unclear. The input for sequencing was CD4+ or CD8+ T cells sorted from blood, taken in a trial of the OX40 agonist ivuxolimab. DNA of the CDR3: TGCGCCAGCAGCCAAGTGAAGGGCGCCTCAGGAAACACCATATATTTT. The encoded protein is CASSQVKGASGNTIYF.